This TCR beta chain came from a study of molecular identifiers for immune sequencing clone quantification. Regarding the study as a whole: The share of molecules held by clones above 20 RNA copies was over 99% in effector cells and under 1% in naive cells.

TCRdb itself ran the PCR reads through MiXCR, one entry per CDR3 protein. The data contain nearly 55,000 distinct CDR3 sequences, around 33% of them singletons. The sample holds many counts of this clonotype. Antigen specificity is unknown. Germline CDR1 is LNHDA and CDR2 is SQIVND (reference sequence). This CDR3 has 14 residues. The V gene lost 1 base and the J gene lost 3 bases, with 10 bases spanning the gap. Sequences were obtained from naive CD8+ T cells from blood, with Jurkat cell RNA spiked in. The sample's subset: FACS-sorted CD8+CD4-CCR7+CD45RA+ naive T cells. This sequence was found in a human donor in good health. Some libraries in this study had Jurkat cell RNA spiked in. The chain carries TRBV19 and TRBJ2-7; D is possibly TRBD2 (5 bases). The CDR3 is CASSIGFGDYEQYF. CDR3 bases: TGTGCCAGTAGTATAGGTTTCGGGGACTACGAGCAGTACTTC. Drawing the rest from reference TRBV19 and TRBJ2-7, the complete variable domain is DGGITQSPKYLFRKEGQNVTLSCEQNLNHDAMYWYRQDPGQGLRLIYYSQIVNDFQKGDIAEGYSVSREKKESFPLTVTSAQKNPTAFYLCASSIGFGDYEQYFGPGTRLTVT.